Sequencing of this TCR beta chain was carried out in a study of blood T cells in healthy people across ages (dated by TCRdb to the mid-2010s). Regarding the complete study: In model experiments, template switching captured about one uniquely barcoded TCR beta cDNA molecule for every two T cells. To track age-related changes in TCR beta repertoire diversity, the study relied on deep sequencing normalized with unique cDNA molecular identifiers. The donors were split into four age groups: young (average about 15 years), middle-aged (39), aged (about 62) and long-lived (roughly 80). To avoid experimental bias, donors of different ages were randomly spread across the sequencing lanes. For two donors (one aged 18 to 30 and one aged 80 or older), the study analyzed two additional independent replicas of 1 million unique cDNA reads from the same blood draw. Paper-wide results and their limitations: Bulk unsorted PBMC profiling prevented conclusive comparison of naive and antigen-experienced compartments. As age increased, observed TCR beta diversity per million T cells dropped in a roughly linear way, and a significant reduction was already evident by age around 41. A strong correlation was found between observed TCR beta diversity and the percentage of naive T cells measured by flow cytometry. The long-lived group showed more naive CD4+ T cells, fewer expanded clones and increased TCR diversity than the aged group, suggesting age selection. Estimates of total diversity based on one million sequenced T cells were regarded as lower bounds and as underestimates. Donor CMV infection status was unknown, potentially confounding age-related changes in expanded clonotypes.

Systemically healthy Caucasian individuals from Russia, 35 to 40 in total and aged 6 to 90 years, were included as donors. Each donor gave about 9.2 milliliters of peripheral blood, drawn into EDTA-treated Vacutainer tubes. PBMCs were isolated by Ficoll-Paque density-gradient centrifugation, with at least 7 million obtained per sample. Total RNA was extracted from PBMCs with Trizol reagent, with at least 5.5 micrograms obtained per sample. Naive CD45RAhigh/CD27high T cell percentages were measured by flow cytometry on a PBMC aliquot from every donor. The library was obtained by 5' RACE. This sample was sequenced with an Illumina HiSeq 2500. A second PCR of about 6 to 11 cycles was run with a J-beta primer mix and a sample-barcoded 5' primer. A template-switch 5' adaptor carrying 12 random nucleotides introduced a unique molecular identifier onto each TCR beta cDNA molecule. Each sample yielded at least 2.5 million CDR3-containing paired-end reads. First-strand cDNA synthesis was performed from all RNA using the Mint cDNA synthesis kit, with priming by a TRBC-specific oligonucleotide. Following uracil-DNA glycosylase treatment, a first 18-cycle PCR with universal primers M1SS and BC2_uni_R was performed on all cDNA. Per the authors' processing: For normalization, 1 million high-quality reads were randomly selected from each sample, with every read carrying a distinct molecular identifier. Reads sharing molecular identifiers were discarded rather than binned into consensus sequences. CDR3 identification, clonotype clustering and error correction used MiTCR with a Q25 quality threshold and the strictest error-elimination algorithm. A nonparametric unseen species model with Euler transformation was used to estimate lower-bound total TCR beta diversity. TCRdb handled the public reads itself, with Q25 trimming in fastp and clone calling in MiXCR, and kept productive beta chains. Rows are combined by CDR3 protein, so each entry shows the most common genes and DNA. TCRdb assigned the V and J calls; the authors' analysis was not used. The sample table lists 380,000 or so distinct CDR3 sequences, roughly half of them with a count of one. The ten biggest clones cover 45% to 60% of the sample.

As concerns this clonotype: Its antigen is unknown. No base qualities exist here, and no much larger clone lies one base off it.

This receptor was obtained from a man in his 60s in good health. Source material: blood.

The sequenced DNA is TGTGCAGGGGGGCTGGGACTAGGGCGCTCCAATGAGCAGTTCTTC. Translation gives CAGGLGLGRSNEQFF. The rearrangement joined TRBV7-2 to TRBJ2-1; the central 8 bases match TRBD2. Counted from cysteine to phenylalanine, this CDR3 has 15 amino acids. The only DNA kept is the CDR3, 45 bases in frame from the first base. Reading the germline V gene gives CDR1 SGHTA and CDR2 FQGNSA.